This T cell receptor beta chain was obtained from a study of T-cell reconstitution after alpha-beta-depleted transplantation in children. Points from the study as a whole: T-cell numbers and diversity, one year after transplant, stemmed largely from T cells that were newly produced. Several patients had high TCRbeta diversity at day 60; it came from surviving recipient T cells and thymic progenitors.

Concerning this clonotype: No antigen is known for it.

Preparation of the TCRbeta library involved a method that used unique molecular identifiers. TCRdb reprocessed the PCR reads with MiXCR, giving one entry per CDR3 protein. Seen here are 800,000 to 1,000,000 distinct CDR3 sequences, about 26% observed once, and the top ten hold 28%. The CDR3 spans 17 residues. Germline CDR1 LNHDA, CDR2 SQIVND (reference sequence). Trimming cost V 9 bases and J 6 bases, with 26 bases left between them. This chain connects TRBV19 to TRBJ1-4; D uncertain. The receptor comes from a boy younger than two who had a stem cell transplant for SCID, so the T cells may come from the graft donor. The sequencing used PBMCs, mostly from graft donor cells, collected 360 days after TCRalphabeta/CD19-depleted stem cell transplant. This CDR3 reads CASPIGTGGRSDEKLFF. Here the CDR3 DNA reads TGTGCCAGCCCTATCGGCACTGGAGGGAGATCGGATGAAAAACTGTTTTTT.